A selection of T cell receptor beta chains follows, all from one sample in a study of OX40 agonist ivuxolimab in advanced cancers. The method was immunoSEQ multiplex PCR; TCRdb's version includes in-frame clones alone and lacks a portion of them. The sample includes about 94,000 clones, over 75% of them seen just once. The starting material was CD4+ or CD8+ T cells sorted from blood, obtained in a trial of the OX40 agonist ivuxolimab. The receptors originated from an adult with an advanced solid tumor such as melanoma, head and neck, liver or kidney cancer. Each CDR3 is given with its conserved first and last residue. A D gene is named only where the DNA matches it firmly. Some rows mark clone size as missing; the rest say once, few, many or name a class of expanded clone.

TRBV7-9	.	TRBD1	TRBJ1-6	CASSSDGTGNSPLHF	TGTGCCAGCAGCTCCGACGGGACAGGAAATTCACCCCTCCACTTT
TRBV5-1	.	TRBD2	TRBJ2-5	CASTRTSGGEETQYF	TGCGCCAGCACCAGGACTAGCGGGGGGGAAGAGACCCAGTACTTC
TRBV19	.	.	TRBJ2-6	CASTGTPLGANVLTF	TGTGCCAGTACCGGGACACCGCTCGGGGCCAACGTCCTGACTTTC
TRBV6-5	.	.	TRBJ2-7	CASSDWGQTYEQYF	TGTGCCAGCAGCGACTGGGGGCAGACCTACGAGCAGTACTTC
TRBV7-3	.	TRBD2	TRBJ2-5	CASSLMGGTTQETQYF	TGTGCCAGCAGCTTAATGGGGGGGACGACTCAAGAGACCCAGTACTTC
TRBV19	.	.	TRBJ2-7	CASSAPGEQESYEQYF	TGTGCCAGTAGTGCGCCTGGTGAGCAAGAATCCTACGAGCAGTACTTC
TRBV1	.	.	TRBJ2-1	CTSSQNPRGIGWEQFF	TGCACCAGCAGCCAAAATCCTCGGGGCATCGGTTGGGAGCAGTTCTTC
TRBV6-4	.	.	TRBJ2-5	CASSDSKVADRQARETQYF	TGTGCCAGCAGTGACTCGAAGGTCGCGGACCGACAGGCCAGAGAGACCCAGTACTTC
TRBV6-6	.	.	TRBJ1-5	CASIGGTASSNQPQHF	TGTGCCAGCATCGGGGGGACCGCCTCTAGCAATCAGCCCCAGCATTTT
TRBV4-1	.	.	TRBJ1-2	CASSTGSDGGYTF	TGCGCCAGCAGCACAGGATCTGATGGTGGCTACACCTTC
TRBV19	.	TRBD2	TRBJ2-2	CASSAPGLAYTGELFF	TGTGCCAGTAGTGCCCCGGGACTAGCCTACACCGGGGAGCTGTTTTTT
TRBV6-1	.	.	TRBJ2-1	CASSKDRGQTYNEQFF	TGTGCCAGCAGTAAAGACCGGGGGCAAACCTACAATGAGCAGTTCTTC
TRBV11-2	.	.	TRBJ2-5	CASSFQETQYF	TGTGCCAGCAGCTTCCAAGAGACCCAGTACTTC
TRBV4-2	.	TRBD2	TRBJ2-2	CASSPRRGGNTGELFF	TGTGCCAGCAGCCCTAGACGGGGGGGCAACACCGGGGAGCTGTTTTTT
TRBV14	.	TRBD2	TRBJ2-1	CAGLAPSNEQFF	TGTGCAGGACTAGCGCCTTCCAATGAGCAGTTCTTC
TRBV6-6	.	.	TRBJ1-1	CASKLETEAFF	TGTGCCAGCAAACTAGAAACTGAAGCTTTCTTT
TRBV6-5	.	.	TRBJ1-6	CATRRPNSPLHF	TGTGCCACCAGGAGACCCAATTCACCCCTCCACTTT
TRBV5-1	.	TRBD2	TRBJ2-1	CASSSGISGGVDEQFF	TGCGCCAGCAGCTCCGGAATTAGCGGGGGCGTCGATGAGCAGTTCTTC
TRBV29-1	few	.	TRBJ2-7	CSVGVGSLQYF	TGCAGCGTTGGGGTTGGGAGCCTGCAGTACTTC
TRBV28	.	.	TRBJ2-5	CASSLGGVGETQYF	TGTGCCAGCAGTTTGGGGGGAGTGGGAGAGACCCAGTACTTC
TRBV15	.	TRBD1	TRBJ1-6	CATSRGWTGRDSPLHF	TGTGCCACCAGCAGAGGGTGGACAGGGAGGGATTCACCCCTCCACTTT
TRBV5-1	.	.	TRBJ1-4	CASSLDPKGRANEKLFF	TGCGCCAGCAGCTTGGATCCGAAGGGCAGGGCTAATGAAAAACTGTTTTTT
TRBV7-6	.	TRBD2	TRBJ2-5	CASTLRGELRETQYF	TGTGCCAGCACCCTCCGGGGGGAGCTGAGGGAGACCCAGTACTTC
TRBV5-8	.	.	TRBJ2-5	CASRTGVGETQYF	TGTGCCAGCAGGACGGGGGTCGGAGAGACCCAGTACTTC
TRBV5-1	.	TRBD2	TRBJ2-3	CASSLARLAEDTQYF	TGCGCCAGCAGCTTGGCCAGACTAGCGGAGGATACGCAGTATTTT
TRBV6-1	few	.	TRBJ1-1	CASSVGGTEAFF	TGTGCCAGCAGTGTAGGTGGGACTGAAGCTTTCTTT
TRBV10-3	.	TRBD2	TRBJ2-7	CASQGTGGISSEYF	TGTGCCAGCCAGGGAACGGGGGGGATCAGCTCGGAGTACTTC
TRBV4-1	.	.	TRBJ2-5	CASSPFRQPPRGGQETQYF	TGCGCCAGCAGCCCATTCAGACAGCCCCCCCGAGGTGGTCAAGAGACCCAGTACTTC
TRBV6-6	.	.	TRBJ2-7	CASSYGGVSYEQYF	TGTGCCAGCAGTTACGGCGGTGTCTCCTACGAGCAGTACTTC
TRBV4-3	.	.	TRBJ2-2	CASAWDSPPGELFF	TGCGCCAGTGCTTGGGACTCGCCCCCCGGGGAGCTGTTTTTT
TRBV6-5	.	.	TRBJ1-1	CASSPGPARLEAFF	TGTGCCAGCAGTCCGGGCCCCGCACGACTTGAAGCTTTCTTT
TRBV19	.	TRBD1	TRBJ2-7	CASRRTGAAYEQYF	TGTGCCAGTAGGAGGACAGGGGCGGCCTACGAGCAGTACTTC
TRBV29-1	.	.	TRBJ2-7	CSACTGSYEQYF	TGCAGCGCCTGCACAGGGTCCTACGAGCAGTACTTC
TRBV7-6	.	.	TRBJ2-3	CASSLSASGLGTDTQYF	TGTGCCAGCAGCTTATCCGCCTCGGGGTTGGGCACAGATACGCAGTATTTT
TRBV6-5	.	.	TRBJ1-5	CASSSTGQYSNQPQHF	TGTGCCAGCAGTTCCACAGGGCAATATAGCAATCAGCCCCAGCATTTT
TRBV5-5	.	.	TRBJ1-5	CASSLDLGPQHF	TGTGCCAGCAGCTTGGATCTAGGGCCCCAGCATTTT
TRBV6-5	.	TRBD1	TRBJ2-7	CASSRGTSYEQYF	TGTGCCAGCAGCAGGGGGACCTCCTACGAGCAGTACTTC
TRBV6-1	.	.	TRBJ2-7	CATRSPYEQYF	TGTGCCACACGGTCCCCCTACGAGCAGTACTTC
TRBV5-1	.	.	TRBJ2-7	CASSSGPSYEQYF	TGCGCCAGCAGCTCGGGGCCCTCCTACGAGCAGTACTTC
TRBV4-1	.	.	TRBJ2-1	CASSQAAQGLYNEQFF	TGCGCCAGCAGCCAAGCGGCACAGGGATTATACAATGAGCAGTTCTTC
TRBV6-6	.	.	TRBJ1-4	CASSYSGGVGEKLFF	TGTGCCAGCAGTTATTCGGGAGGGGTCGGGGAAAAACTGTTTTTT
TRBV5-1	.	TRBD2	TRBJ2-7	CASSPRGGVYEQYF	TGCGCCAGCAGCCCTCGGGGGGGTGTCTACGAGCAGTACTTC
TRBV5-1	.	TRBD1	TRBJ1-1	CASSLGDRGRGSTEAFF	TGCGCCAGCAGCTTAGGGGACAGGGGGCGCGGGAGCACTGAAGCTTTCTTT
TRBV7-2	.	.	TRBJ2-1	CASSLDGRAYNEQFF	TGTGCCAGCAGCTTAGATGGTAGAGCGTACAATGAGCAGTTCTTC
TRBV7-9	.	.	TRBJ1-5	CASSLDQGNQPQHF	TGTGCCAGCAGCTTAGATCAGGGAAACCAGCCCCAGCATTTT
TRBV9	few	.	TRBJ1-6	CASSVTGYDSPLHF	TGTGCCAGCAGCGTCACAGGGTACGATTCACCCCTCCACTTT
TRBV4-2	.	TRBD2	TRBJ2-3	CASSQDRAGTSGGAVDTQYF	TGTGCCAGCAGCCAAGATCGGGCCGGGACTAGCGGGGGGGCGGTAGATACGCAGTATTTT
TRBV19	.	.	TRBJ2-3	CASSARRADTQYF	TGTGCCAGTAGTGCCAGGAGAGCAGATACGCAGTATTTT
TRBV5-4	.	TRBD2	TRBJ2-3	CASSWGGRTKDTQYF	TGTGCCAGCAGCTGGGGGGGACGGACCAAAGATACGCAGTATTTT
TRBV16	.	TRBD1	TRBJ1-6	CASSQITGGNSPLHF	TGTGCCAGCAGCCAAATAACAGGGGGCAATTCACCCCTCCACTTT
TRBV12-5	.	TRBD1	TRBJ2-4	CASGAGTGAKLLAKNIQYF	TGTGCTAGTGGTGCCGGGACAGGGGCAAAATTACTAGCCAAAAACATTCAGTACTTC
TRBV12-5	once	.	TRBJ2-1	CASGLGDREQFF	TGTGCTAGTGGTTTGGGAGACAGGGAGCAGTTCTTC